This TCR beta chain was found in a study of patients and donors after allogeneic stem cell transplantation. TCRdb reprocessed the RT-PCR reads via MiXCR and lists one record per CDR3 protein. The sample lists a few hundred thousand distinct CDR3 sequences; around 40% were seen once. Germline V lookup: CDR1 SGHKS, CDR2 YYEKEE (reference sequence). CDR3 length: 16 residues. The V gene lost 2 bases and the J gene lost 4 bases, with 16 bases spanning the gap. Sequenced input: blood, either unsorted or a sorted T cell fraction (not recorded which). V is TRBV5-5 and J is TRBJ1-5, with D perhaps TRBD1 (6 bases). The sequence derives from a human donor who was either an allogeneic HSCT recipient or a stem cell or donor lymphocyte infusion donor (not recorded which). It is not recorded whose cells these are; they may come from a transplant donor. The CDR3 bases are TGTGCCAGCAGCTTCTCCGGCAGGGGAGCAAATCAGCCCCAGCATTTT. This gives the protein CASSFSGRGANQPQHF.